The rows below give T cell receptor beta chains drawn from one sample of a study of cytomegalovirus exposure and HLA in healthy donors. The method was immunoSEQ multiplex PCR; TCRdb's version includes in-frame clones alone and lacks a portion of them. The sample includes roughly 73,000 clones. The material sequenced was PBMCs. The receptors here all came from a female donor in good health and CMV-seropositive. CDR3s include the opening cysteine and the closing phenylalanine or tryptophan. The D gene is left open where the match is weak.

D: TRBD1; J: TRBJ2-7; V: TRBV29-1; CDR3: CSARDRGGDEQYF; DNA: TGCAGCGCCCGGGACAGGGGAGGGGACGAGCAGTACTTC
D: TRBD2; J: TRBJ2-3; V: TRBV29-1; CDR3: CSAGTSGSTDTQYF; DNA: TGCAGCGCTGGGACTAGCGGAAGCACAGATACGCAGTATTTT
D: .; J: TRBJ2-7; V: TRBV19; CDR3: CASRLPGKHEQYF; DNA: TGTGCCAGTAGGCTCCCAGGGAAGCACGAGCAGTACTTC
D: .; J: TRBJ1-4; V: TRBV28; CDR3: CASRYSQASGPEKLFF; DNA: TGTGCCAGCAGGTACTCACAGGCCAGTGGGCCTGAAAAACTGTTTTTT
D: TRBD1; J: TRBJ1-2; V: TRBV6-5; CDR3: CASTRDSLNYGYTF; DNA: TGTGCCAGCACCAGGGACAGCCTAAACTATGGCTACACCTTC
D: .; J: TRBJ2-6; V: TRBV18; CDR3: CASSHLTGGRTSGANVLTF; DNA: TGTGCCAGCTCACATTTAACTGGGGGCAGGACCTCTGGGGCCAACGTCCTGACTTTC
D: TRBD1; J: TRBJ2-5; V: TRBV4-3; CDR3: CASSQGGQGARETQYF; DNA: TGCGCCAGCAGCCAAGGGGGACAGGGGGCGAGAGAGACCCAGTACTTC
D: .; J: TRBJ2-1; V: TRBV18; CDR3: CASSPPGLVYEQFF; DNA: TGTGCCAGCTCTCCTCCGGGACTCGTATATGAGCAGTTCTTC
D: .; J: TRBJ2-3; V: TRBV7-9; CDR3: CASSLVGADTQYF; DNA: TGTGCCAGCAGCTTAGTCGGGGCAGATACGCAGTATTTT
D: TRBD2; J: TRBJ2-1; V: TRBV27; CDR3: CASSSQLAGGPGEQFF; DNA: TGTGCCAGCAGTTCTCAACTAGCGGGAGGGCCAGGGGAGCAGTTCTTC
D: TRBD1; J: TRBJ1-2; V: TRBV28; CDR3: CASSLTGDNYGYTF; DNA: TGTGCCAGCAGTTTGACAGGGGACAACTATGGCTACACCTTC
D: .; J: TRBJ1-2; V: TRBV19; CDR3: CASSIVTGVTYGYTF; DNA: TGTGCCAGTAGTATCGTAACAGGAGTTACCTATGGCTACACCTTC
D: .; J: TRBJ1-1; V: TRBV6-5; CDR3: CASSSNRVTEAFF; DNA: TGTGCCAGCAGTTCTAACAGGGTTACTGAAGCTTTCTTT
D: TRBD1; J: TRBJ1-5; V: TRBV9; CDR3: CASSVQGAVGQPQHF; DNA: TGTGCCAGCAGCGTACAGGGGGCCGTAGGTCAGCCCCAGCATTTT
D: TRBD2; J: TRBJ2-1; V: TRBV18; CDR3: CASSFGGMRGNEQFF; DNA: TGTGCCAGCTCCTTCGGGGGGATGAGGGGCAATGAGCAGTTCTTC
D: .; J: TRBJ1-5; V: TRBV30; CDR3: CAWSASKVGQPQHF; DNA: TGTGCCTGGAGTGCCTCTAAAGTCGGTCAGCCCCAGCATTTT
D: .; J: TRBJ2-2; V: TRBV2; CDR3: CASSFAGATGELFF; DNA: TGTGCCAGCAGCTTCGCAGGGGCCACCGGGGAGCTGTTTTTT
D: .; J: TRBJ1-2; V: TRBV19; CDR3: CASREQGINYGYTF; DNA: TGTGCCAGTAGGGAACAGGGAATTAACTATGGCTACACCTTC
D: .; J: TRBJ1-2; V: TRBV7-8; CDR3: CASSLAAVNYGYTF; DNA: TGTGCCAGCAGCTTAGCGGCAGTTAACTATGGCTACACCTTC
D: TRBD1; J: TRBJ1-5; V: TRBV12-5; CDR3: CASGLVLQGTMRQPQHF; DNA: TGTGCTAGTGGTTTGGTACTACAGGGGACGATGAGGCAGCCCCAGCATTTT
D: TRBD2; J: TRBJ2-3; V: TRBV5-4; CDR3: CASRTSGRSTDTQYF; DNA: TGTGCCAGCAGGACTAGCGGGAGGTCCACAGATACGCAGTATTTT
D: .; J: TRBJ1-1; V: TRBV6-5; CDR3: CASSYKLGGTEAFF; DNA: TGTGCCAGCAGTTACAAGTTAGGGGGCACTGAAGCTTTCTTT
D: TRBD2; J: TRBJ2-7; V: TRBV9; CDR3: CASSAGTSGRVDEQYF; DNA: TGTGCCAGCAGCGCAGGGACTAGCGGGAGGGTAGACGAGCAGTACTTC
D: TRBD1; J: TRBJ1-1; V: TRBV27; CDR3: CASSSQNRGLVNTEAFF; DNA: TGTGCCAGCAGTTCGCAAAACAGGGGGCTAGTGAACACTGAAGCTTTCTTT
D: TRBD1; J: TRBJ1-5; V: TRBV6-5; CDR3: CASSPDRDQPQHF; DNA: TGTGCCAGCAGCCCAGACAGGGATCAGCCCCAGCATTTT
D: .; J: TRBJ1-2; V: TRBV30; CDR3: CAWSHGGTDYGYTF; DNA: TGTGCCTGGAGTCATGGAGGTACAGACTATGGCTACACCTTC
D: .; J: TRBJ1-2; V: TRBV20-1; CDR3: CSATGNGYTF; DNA: TGCAGTGCTACGGGGAACGGCTACACCTTC
D: .; J: TRBJ2-3; V: TRBV2; CDR3: CASSESGFGMTDTQYF; DNA: TGTGCCAGCAGTGAATCGGGCTTCGGGATGACAGATACGCAGTATTTT
D: .; J: TRBJ2-3; V: TRBV5-1; CDR3: CASNPGTSTDTQYF; DNA: TGCGCCAGCAACCCCGGGACTAGCACAGATACGCAGTATTTT
D: TRBD1; J: TRBJ2-7; V: TRBV28; CDR3: CASSLARGPYEQYF; DNA: TGTGCCAGCAGTTTAGCCAGGGGGCCCTACGAGCAGTACTTC
D: TRBD2; J: TRBJ2-3; V: TRBV5-1; CDR3: CASSLSGLAGMDTQYF; DNA: TGCGCCAGCAGCTTGTCAGGACTAGCGGGTATGGATACGCAGTATTTT
D: .; J: TRBJ2-3; V: TRBV2; CDR3: CASGGRGRTFF; DNA: TGTGCCAGCGGGGGGAGAGGCCGCACCTTTTTT
D: .; J: TRBJ1-2; V: TRBV29-1; CDR3: CSVEDLEISNYGYTF; DNA: TGCAGCGTTGAAGATCTTGAGATCTCTAACTATGGCTACACCTTC
D: .; J: TRBJ1-2; V: TRBV28; CDR3: CASSMTVYGYTF; DNA: TGTGCCAGCAGTATGACAGTCTATGGCTACACCTTC
D: TRBD1; J: TRBJ1-1; V: TRBV19; CDR3: CASTQQGGNTEAFF; DNA: TGTGCCAGTACTCAACAGGGGGGAAACACTGAAGCTTTCTTT
D: .; J: TRBJ2-7; V: TRBV4-3; CDR3: CASSQDGRGYEQYF; DNA: TGCGCCAGCAGCCAAGATGGACGAGGGTACGAGCAGTACTTC
D: TRBD1; J: TRBJ1-1; V: TRBV5-1; CDR3: CASSLRGPRTGNTEAFF; DNA: TGCGCCAGCAGCTTGAGGGGACCCAGGACAGGGAACACTGAAGCTTTCTTT
D: TRBD1; J: TRBJ1-1; V: TRBV11-2; CDR3: CASRGIQGPATEAFF; DNA: TGTGCCAGCAGAGGGATACAGGGGCCGGCCACTGAAGCTTTCTTT
D: .; J: TRBJ2-6; V: TRBV6-5; CDR3: CASSSPGLGANVLTF; DNA: TGTGCCAGCAGCTCCCCAGGCCTCGGGGCCAACGTCCTGACTTTC
D: .; J: TRBJ2-3; V: TRBV30; CDR3: CAWSVDSAQPTDTQYF; DNA: TGTGCCTGGAGTGTTGACAGCGCCCAACCCACAGATACGCAGTATTTT
D: TRBD2; J: TRBJ2-2; V: TRBV4-3; CDR3: CASSPSGEGRGGELFF; DNA: TGCGCCAGCAGCCCCTCGGGGGAGGGGAGAGGCGGGGAGCTGTTTTTT
D: .; J: TRBJ1-1; V: TRBV2; CDR3: CASSVLNTEAFF; DNA: TGTGCCAGCAGTGTACTCAACACTGAAGCTTTCTTT
D: .; J: TRBJ2-3; V: TRBV20-1; CDR3: CSASRDTQYF; DNA: TGCAGTGCTAGCCGTGATACGCAGTATTTT
D: .; J: TRBJ2-1; V: TRBV2; CDR3: CASSVDTLPSNEQFF; DNA: TGTGCCAGCAGTGTAGATACGCTACCGTCAAATGAGCAGTTCTTC
D: TRBD1; J: TRBJ1-2; V: TRBV6-5; CDR3: CASSYSRGRSGYTF; DNA: TGTGCCAGCAGTTACTCTAGGGGGCGGAGTGGCTACACCTTC
D: .; J: TRBJ2-3; V: TRBV14; CDR3: CASSQDYGTVGTDTQYF; DNA: TGTGCCAGCAGCCAAGATTACGGGACTGTGGGCACAGATACGCAGTATTTT
D: TRBD1; J: TRBJ1-2; V: TRBV7-9; CDR3: CASSFGQGDYGYTF; DNA: TGTGCCAGCAGCTTCGGACAGGGGGACTATGGCTACACCTTC
D: TRBD2; J: TRBJ2-1; V: TRBV7-3; CDR3: CASSHLRGASGYNEQFF; DNA: TGTGCCAGCAGCCACCTCCGGGGGGCTAGCGGGTACAATGAGCAGTTCTTC
D: TRBD1; J: TRBJ1-5; V: TRBV28; CDR3: CASSHRDRSLPQHF; DNA: TGTGCCAGCAGTCACCGGGACAGGTCGCTTCCCCAGCATTTT